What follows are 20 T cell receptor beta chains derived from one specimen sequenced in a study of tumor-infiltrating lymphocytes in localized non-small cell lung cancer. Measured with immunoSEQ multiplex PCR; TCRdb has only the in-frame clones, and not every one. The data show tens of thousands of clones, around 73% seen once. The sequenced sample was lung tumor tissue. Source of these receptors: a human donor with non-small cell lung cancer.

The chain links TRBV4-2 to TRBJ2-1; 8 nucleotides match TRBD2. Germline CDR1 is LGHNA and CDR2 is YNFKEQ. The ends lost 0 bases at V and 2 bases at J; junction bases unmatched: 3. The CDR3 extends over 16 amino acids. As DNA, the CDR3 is TGTGCCAGCAGCCAAGATCGGGGGGGGCCCTACAATGAGCAGTTCTTC. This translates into CASSQDRGGPYNEQFF.

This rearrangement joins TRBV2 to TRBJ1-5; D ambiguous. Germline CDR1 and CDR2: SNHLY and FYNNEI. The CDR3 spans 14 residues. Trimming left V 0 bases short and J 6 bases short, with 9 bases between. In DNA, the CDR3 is TGTGCCAGCAGTGAAGCAGCAGGTGGTCAGCCCCAGCATTTT. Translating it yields CASSEAAGGQPQHF.

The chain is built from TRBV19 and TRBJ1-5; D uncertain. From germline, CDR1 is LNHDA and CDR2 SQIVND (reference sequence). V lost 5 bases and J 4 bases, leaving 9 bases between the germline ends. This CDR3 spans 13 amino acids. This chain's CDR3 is CASSEGGNQPQHF. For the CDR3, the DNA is TGTGCCAGTAGTGAGGGTGGGAATCAGCCCCAGCATTTT.

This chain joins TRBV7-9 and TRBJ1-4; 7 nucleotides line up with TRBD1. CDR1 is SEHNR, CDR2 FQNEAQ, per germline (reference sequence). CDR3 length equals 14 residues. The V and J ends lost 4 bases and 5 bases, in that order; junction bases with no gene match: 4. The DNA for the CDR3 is TGTGCCAGCAGCTCCGGGACAGAAAATGAAAAACTGTTTTTT. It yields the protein CASSSGTENEKLFF. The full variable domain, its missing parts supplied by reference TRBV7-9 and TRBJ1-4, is DTGVSQNPRHKITKRGQNVTFRCDPISEHNRLYWYRQTLGQGPEFLTYFQNEAQLEKSRLLSDRFSAERPKGSFSTLEIQRTEQGDSAMYLCASSSGTENEKLFFGSGTQLSVL.

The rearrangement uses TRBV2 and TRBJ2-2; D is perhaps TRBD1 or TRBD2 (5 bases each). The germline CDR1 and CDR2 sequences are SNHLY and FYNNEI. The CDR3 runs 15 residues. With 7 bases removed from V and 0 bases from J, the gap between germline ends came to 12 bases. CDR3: CASTRDAANTGELFF. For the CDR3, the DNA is TGTGCCAGCACCAGGGACGCCGCGAACACCGGGGAGCTGTTTTTT.

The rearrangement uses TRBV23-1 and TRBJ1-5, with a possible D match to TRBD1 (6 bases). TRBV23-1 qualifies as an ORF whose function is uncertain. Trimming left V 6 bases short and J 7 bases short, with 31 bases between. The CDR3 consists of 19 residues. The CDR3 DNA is TGCGCCAGCAGAGATTCTACCCCGAGAAGGACAGAGGGAGGGCAGCCCCAGCATTTT. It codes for CASRDSTPRRTEGGQPQHF.

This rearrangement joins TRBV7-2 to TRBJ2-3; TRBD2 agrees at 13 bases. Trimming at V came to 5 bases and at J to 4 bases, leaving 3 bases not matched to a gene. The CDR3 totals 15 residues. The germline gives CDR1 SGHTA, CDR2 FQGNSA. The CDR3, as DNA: TGTGCCAGCAGCATACTAGCGGGGGGGCCAGATACGCAGTATTTT. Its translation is CASSILAGGPDTQYF. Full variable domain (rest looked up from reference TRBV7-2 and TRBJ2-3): GAGVSQSPSNKVTEKGKDVELRCDPISGHTALYWYRQSLGQGLEFLIYFQGNSAPDKSGLPSDRFSAERTGGSVSTLTIQRTQQEDSAVYLCASSILAGGPDTQYFGPGTRLTVL.

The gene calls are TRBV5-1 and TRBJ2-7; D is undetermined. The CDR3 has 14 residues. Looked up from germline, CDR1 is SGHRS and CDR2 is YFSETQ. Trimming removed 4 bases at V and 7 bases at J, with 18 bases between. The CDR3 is CASSPLGSPGEQYF. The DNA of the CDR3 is TGCGCCAGCAGCCCTCTCGGGTCCCCTGGGGAGCAGTACTTC.

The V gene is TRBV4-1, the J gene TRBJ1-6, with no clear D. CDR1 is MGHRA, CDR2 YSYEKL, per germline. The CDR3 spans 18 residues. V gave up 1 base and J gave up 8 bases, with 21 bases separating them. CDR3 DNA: TGCGCCAGCAGCCAAGGAGCTTGGGCGAAGCGGGCGGATTCACCCCTCCACTTT. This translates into CASSQGAWAKRADSPLHF.

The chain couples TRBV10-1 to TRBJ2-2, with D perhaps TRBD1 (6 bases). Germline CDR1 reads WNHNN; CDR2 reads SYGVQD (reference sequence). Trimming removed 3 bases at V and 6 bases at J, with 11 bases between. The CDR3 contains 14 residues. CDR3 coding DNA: TGCGCCAGCAGTGACAACAGGGCGGCCGGGGAGCTGTTTTTT. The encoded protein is CASSDNRAAGELFF.

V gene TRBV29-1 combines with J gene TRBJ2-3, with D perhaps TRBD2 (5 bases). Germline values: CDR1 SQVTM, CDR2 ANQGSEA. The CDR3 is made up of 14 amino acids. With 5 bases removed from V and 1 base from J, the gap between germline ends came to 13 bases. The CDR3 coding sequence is TGCAGCGTTAGCACTGGAGGTGGCACAGATACGCAGTATTTT. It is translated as CSVSTGGGTDTQYF.

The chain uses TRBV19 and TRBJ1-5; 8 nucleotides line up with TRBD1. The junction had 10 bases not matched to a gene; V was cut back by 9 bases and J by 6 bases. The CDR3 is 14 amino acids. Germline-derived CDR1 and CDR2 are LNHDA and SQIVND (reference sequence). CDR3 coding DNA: TGTGCCAGCCACCAGGACAGGGTAACTCAGCCCCAGCATTTT. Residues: CASHQDRVTQPQHF.

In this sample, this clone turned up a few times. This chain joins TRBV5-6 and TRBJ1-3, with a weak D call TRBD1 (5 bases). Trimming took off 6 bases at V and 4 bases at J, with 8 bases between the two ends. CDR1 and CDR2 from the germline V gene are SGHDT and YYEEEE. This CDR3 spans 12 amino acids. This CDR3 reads CASNRRGNTIYF. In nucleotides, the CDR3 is TGTGCCAGCAACAGGAGAGGAAACACCATATATTTT.

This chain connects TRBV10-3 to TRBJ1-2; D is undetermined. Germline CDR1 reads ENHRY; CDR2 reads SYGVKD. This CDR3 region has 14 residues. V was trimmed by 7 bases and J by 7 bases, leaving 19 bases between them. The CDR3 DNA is TGTGCCATCAACACGGGCGCCGTGGCAGGTGGCTACACCTTC. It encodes CAINTGAVAGGYTF.

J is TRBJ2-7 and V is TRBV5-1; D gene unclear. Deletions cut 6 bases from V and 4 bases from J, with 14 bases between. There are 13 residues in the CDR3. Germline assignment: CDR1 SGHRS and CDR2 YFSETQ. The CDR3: CASKWSIGYEQYF. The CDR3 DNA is TGCGCCAGCAAGTGGTCCATCGGGTACGAGCAGTACTTC.

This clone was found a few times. The CDR3 DNA is TGCGCCAGCAGTGAGTCGAGCGGGGGACGCGAGCAGTACTTC. Residues: CASSESSGGREQYF. This chain connects TRBV10-2 to TRBJ2-7, with TRBD2 identical over 8 bases. The CDR3 is 14 residues long. The V segment lost 0 bases and the J segment 6 bases; nucleotides outside the gene matches: 4. The germline V gene has CDR1 WSHSY and CDR2 SAAADI.

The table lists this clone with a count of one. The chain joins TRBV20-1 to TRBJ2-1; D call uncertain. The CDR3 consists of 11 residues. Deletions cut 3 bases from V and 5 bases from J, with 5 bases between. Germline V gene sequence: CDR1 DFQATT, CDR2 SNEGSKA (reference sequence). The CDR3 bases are TGCAGTGCTAGTAATAACAATGAGCAGTTCTTC. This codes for CSASNNNEQFF.

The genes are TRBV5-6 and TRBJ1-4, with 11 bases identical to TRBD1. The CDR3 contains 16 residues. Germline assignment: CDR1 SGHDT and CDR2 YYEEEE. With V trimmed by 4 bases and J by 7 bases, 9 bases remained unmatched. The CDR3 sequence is CASSGTGGGLGEKLFF. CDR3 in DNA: TGTGCCAGCAGCGGGACAGGGGGGGGTTTGGGTGAAAAACTGTTTTTT.

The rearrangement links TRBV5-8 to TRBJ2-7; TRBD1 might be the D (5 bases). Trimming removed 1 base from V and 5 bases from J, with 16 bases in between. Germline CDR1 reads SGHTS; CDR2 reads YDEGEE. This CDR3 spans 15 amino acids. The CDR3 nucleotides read TGTGCCAGCAGCTTGAGGCAGGGCCTTTCCCACGAGCAGTACTTC. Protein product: CASSLRQGLSHEQYF.

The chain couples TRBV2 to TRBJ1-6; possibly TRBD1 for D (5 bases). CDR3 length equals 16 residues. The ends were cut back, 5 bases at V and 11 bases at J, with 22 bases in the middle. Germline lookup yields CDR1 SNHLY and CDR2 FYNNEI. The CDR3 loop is CASSHPVPGVRAPLHF. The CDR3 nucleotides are TGTGCCAGCAGTCATCCTGTGCCGGGGGTAAGAGCACCCCTCCACTTT. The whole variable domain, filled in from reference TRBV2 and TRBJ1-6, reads EPEVTQTPSHQVTQMGQEVILRCVPISNHLYFYWYRQILGQKVEFLVSFYNNEISEKSEIFDDQFSVERPDGSNFTLKIRSTKLEDSAMYFCASSHPVPGVRAPLHFGNGTRLTVT.